This T cell receptor (beta chain) originates from a study of blood T cell repertoires in COVID-19. Study-level information: The samples span acute and convalescent COVID-19 from the United States, Italy and Spain. Nucleic acid was either cDNA or gDNA, and it came from T cells, B-cell-depleted T cells, or PBMCs.

J lost 3 bases, V lost 7 bases, and 7 bases had no gene match. The CDR3 consists of 14 residues. Looked up from germline, CDR1 is MNHEY and CDR2 is SMNVEV (reference sequence). Generated by immunoSEQ multiplex PCR, the TCRdb table keeps only in-frame clones and is missing some. The sample records 300,000 or so clones, around four fifths being singletons. Input material: peripheral blood. The rearrangement uses TRBV27 and TRBJ1-1; the match to TRBD1 covers 8 bases. The sequence came from a woman in her forties or fifties with acute or convalescent COVID-19. The CDR3 nucleotides read TGTGCCAGCAAAGTGGACAGGGAGTACACTGAAGCTTTCTTT. Residues: CASKVDREYTEAFF.